The T cell receptor (beta chain) described here comes from a study of naive and memory T cell subsets. This clonotype was detected ten times or more. Amplification of ligated cDNA took four PCR rounds with SP2 and nested alpha and beta constant primers. Alpha and beta constant region primers primed reverse transcription for blood and skin samples. One entry per CDR3 protein results from TCRdb running MiXCR on the UMI-ligation and nested PCR reads. The sample yields approximately 30,000 distinct CDR3 sequences, roughly 5.2% seen once. The CDR3 is made up of 16 amino acids. Germline loops: CDR1 MNHEY, CDR2 SVGAGI. V trimming: 4 bases; J trimming: 4 bases; junction bases outside the gene matches: 10. The library had UMIs added by 3' ligation of an oligonucleotide to TCR cDNA. Adult healthy volunteers gave 2.5 ml peripheral blood for whole-blood RNA.

The sample was blood. This TCR derives from an adult in good health. The chain carries TRBV6-5 and TRBJ1-5, with TRBD1 identical over 7 bases. Here the CDR3 reads CASSSHRQGPNQPQHF. DNA of the CDR3: TGTGCCAGCAGTTCCCACAGACAGGGCCCTAATCAGCCCCAGCATTTT.